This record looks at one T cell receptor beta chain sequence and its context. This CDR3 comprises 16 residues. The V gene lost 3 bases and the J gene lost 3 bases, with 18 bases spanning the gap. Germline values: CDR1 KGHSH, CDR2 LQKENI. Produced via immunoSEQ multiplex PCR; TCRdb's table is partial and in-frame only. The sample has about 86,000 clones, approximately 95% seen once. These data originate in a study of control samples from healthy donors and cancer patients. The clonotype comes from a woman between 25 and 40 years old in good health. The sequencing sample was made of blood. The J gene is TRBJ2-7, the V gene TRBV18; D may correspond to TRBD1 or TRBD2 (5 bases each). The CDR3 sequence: CASSPSHGTGIYEQYF. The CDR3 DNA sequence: TGTGCCAGCTCACCGTCCCACGGGACCGGAATCTACGAGCAGTACTTC.